This TCR beta chain was recovered during a study of tumor-infiltrating lymphocytes in localized non-small cell lung cancer. At the level of the study: Some samples were collected after neoadjuvant chemotherapy; smokers, never-smokers and several histologies were included. Overall study results and limits: TCR sequencing covered a subset of patients with enough tissue. Immunotypes IM1 and IM2 had similar TCR-derived T-cell fractions.

A remark on this clone: No antigen is known for it.

This CDR3 is built from 13 residues. The germline V gene has CDR1 MNHEY and CDR2 SVGAGI. V was shortened by 6 bases and J by 1 base, with 9 bases between the two germline ends. Profiled with immunoSEQ multiplex PCR; TCRdb holds only in-frame clones, not every one. Of around 6,700 clones listed, just under 65% are singletons. The TCR sequence derives from a human donor with non-small cell lung cancer. The sample consisted of uninvolved lung tissue not adjacent to the tumor. The V gene is TRBV6-5, the J gene TRBJ1-2; D is uncertain. In DNA, the CDR3 is TGTGCCAGCAGAGTTTCGCTTAACTATGGCTACACCTTC. Its protein product is CASRVSLNYGYTF.